The 6 T cell receptor beta chains below all came from one sample that was sequenced in a study of blood T cell repertoires in COVID-19. Assay: immunoSEQ multiplex PCR; the TCRdb copy retains only in-frame clones and omits some. Of about 110,000 clones in the sample, 84% were seen once. The sequenced sample was peripheral blood. These receptors all come from a woman between 35 and 50 years old with acute or convalescent COVID-19.

The chain recombines TRBV7-8 with TRBJ2-7; TRBD1 matches 11 bases. CDR3 length: 17 amino acids. Germline V CDR1 and CDR2: SGHVS, FQNEAQ. J was trimmed by 4 bases and V by 1 base; bases with no gene match: 9. The CDR3 region has the DNA TGTGCCAGCAGCTTAGGAGGTTGGACAGGGGGCAGGTACGAGCAGTACTTC. Amino acids: CASSLGGWTGGRYEQYF.

The chain is built from TRBV6-4 and TRBJ2-5; D may be TRBD2 (6 bases). V lost 4 bases, J lost 1 base, and 13 bases lay in between. Germline loops: CDR1 MRHNA, CDR2 SNTAGT. This CDR3 comprises 15 residues. The chain's CDR3 is CASSGGGVFQETQYF. The DNA for the CDR3 is TGTGCCAGCAGTGGGGGCGGGGTGTTCCAAGAGACCCAGTACTTC.

The CDR3 DNA sequence: TGCAGCGCGGCGACAGGGGGAAGGGGCTACACCTTC. Its protein is CSAATGGRGYTF. This sequence joins TRBV29-1 and TRBJ1-2; 9 bases are a match to TRBD1. Germline V lookup: CDR1 SQVTM, CDR2 ANQGSEA. This CDR3 is 12 amino acids long. V lost 7 bases and J lost 8; bases outside the gene matches: 8.

The chain joins TRBV3-1 (or the pseudogene TRBV3-2) to TRBJ1-2, with D perhaps TRBD1 (5 bases). This CDR3 is 13 amino acids long. The germline gives CDR1 LGHDT, CDR2 YNNKEL (reference sequence). V gave up 6 bases and J gave up 4 bases, with 12 bases separating them. The CDR3 region has the DNA TGTGCCAGCAGACTCCAGGGCGGCTATGGCTACACCTTC. It yields the protein CASRLQGGYGYTF.

This chain connects TRBV6-1 to TRBJ1-4; no firm D call. The CDR3 has 15 amino acids. Trimming pared 1 base from V and 0 bases from J, leaving 6 bases between. Germline CDR1 MNHNS, CDR2 SASEGT. This chain's CDR3 is CASSEGQATNEKLFF. As DNA, the CDR3 is TGTGCCAGCAGTGAAGGACAAGCAACTAATGAAAAACTGTTTTTT.

The V gene is TRBV5-4, the J gene TRBJ2-3; TRBD2 matches at 9 bases. Trimming cost V 2 bases and J 4 bases; bases outside gene matches: 11. The CDR3 spans 17 residues. Per germline, CDR1 SGHNT and CDR2 YYREEE (reference sequence). CDR3 DNA sequence: TGTGCCAGCAGCTTACTACGTGGTAGCGGGGGTGCAGATACGCAGTATTTT. The encoded protein is CASSLLRGSGGADTQYF.